Below, 31 T cell receptor beta chains from the same sample are listed, as sequenced in a study of blood T cells in healthy people across ages. Next came a second PCR, run for roughly 6 to 11 cycles, which used a sample-barcoded 5' primer along with a J-beta primer mix. TCRdb itself ran the 5' RACE reads through MiXCR, one entry per CDR3 protein. Altogether over a million distinct CDR3 sequences are present, approximately 42% being singletons, with the ten largest covering 7.9%. The sample was blood. The receptor source for this set is a woman younger than 35 in good health.

The rearrangement uses TRBV6-2 or TRBV6-3 and TRBJ1-5; TRBD1 matches 7 bases. CDR3 size: 15 residues. The V and J ends lost 6 bases and 1 base, in that order; junction bases with no gene match: 6. Germline V gene sequence: CDR1 MNHEY, CDR2 SVGEGT. Here the CDR3 DNA reads TGTGCCAGCAGGCAGACAGGGATCAGCAATCAGCCCCAGCATTTT. Amino acids: CASRQTGISNQPQHF.

The gene calls are TRBV28 and TRBJ2-1; TRBD2 aligns across 8 bases. Matching the DNA end better, TRBJ2-7 makes the J call doubtful. This CDR3 is built from 16 residues. The germline V gene encodes CDR1 MDHEN and CDR2 SYDVKM. The DNA of the CDR3 is TGTGCCAGCAGAGGAGTCCGGGGGGGCTTCTACAATGAGCAGTACTTC. Translated: CASRGVRGGFYNEQYF.

V usage is TRBV7-9 and J usage is TRBJ2-5, with D possibly being TRBD2 (5 bases). The CDR3 extends over 16 amino acids. Germline lookup yields CDR1 SEHNR and CDR2 FQNEAQ (reference sequence). V dropped 5 bases and J dropped 3 bases, with 19 bases sitting between them. The CDR3 nucleotides are TGTGCCAGCAGCCTATGGGGTGGGAGCCTTAAAGAGACCCAGTACTTC. Amino acids: CASSLWGGSLKETQYF.

This chain joins TRBV10-3 and TRBJ1-2; 8 nucleotides match TRBD1. This CDR3 comprises 13 residues. CDR1 and CDR2 (germline): ENHRY, SYGVKD. With V trimmed by 10 bases and J by 5 bases, 9 bases remained unmatched. The CDR3 protein is CATTDRVRYGYTF. The CDR3 region has the DNA TGTGCCACCACGGACAGGGTGAGGTATGGCTACACCTTC.

This rearrangement joins TRBV20-1 to TRBJ1-6, with D perhaps matching TRBD1 (5 bases). From germline, CDR1 is DFQATT and CDR2 SNEGSKA (reference sequence). Trimming cost V 6 bases and J 7 bases, with 10 bases left between them. The CDR3 loop spans 12 amino acids. The CDR3 sequence: CSAAGPNSPLHF. The CDR3, as DNA: TGCAGTGCAGCGGGGCCCAATTCACCCCTCCACTTT.

This clonotype was counted only a few times. This sequence joins TRBV27 and TRBJ2-7; D might be TRBD1 (6 bases). This CDR3 region has 16 residues. Germline V CDR1 and CDR2: MNHEY, SMNVEV (reference sequence). The V end was cut by 6 bases, the J end by 0 bases, with 18 bases between. The CDR3 here is CASSRNMNRASYEQYF. The CDR3 DNA reads TGTGCCAGCAGCCGTAATATGAACAGGGCCTCCTACGAGCAGTACTTC.

The V and J genes are TRBV27 and TRBJ2-7; D is unclear. The germline V gene has CDR1 MNHEY and CDR2 SMNVEV (reference sequence). The CDR3 covers 15 residues. V lost 3 bases, J lost 4 bases, and 16 bases lay in between. The CDR3: CASSFEGFVLYEQYF. CDR3 in DNA: TGTGCCAGCAGTTTTGAAGGTTTTGTACTTTACGAGCAGTACTTC.

The chain links TRBV6-1 to TRBJ1-1; 7 bases line up with TRBD1. CDR3 length: 16 residues. In germline, CDR1 is MNHNS, CDR2 SASEGT. J was trimmed by 8 bases and V by 1 base; bases with no gene match: 13. CDR3 sequence (DNA): TGTGCCAGCAGTGAAGGCGGATACAGGGGAGAGACGGAAGCTTTCTTT. The encoded protein is CASSEGGYRGETEAFF.

The V call is TRBV2, the J call TRBJ2-7, with TRBD2 matching 9 bases. This CDR3 has 14 amino acids. Losses at the gene ends were 4 bases for V and 12 bases for J; bases not matched to a gene: 13. Germline assignment: CDR1 SNHLY and CDR2 FYNNEI. For the CDR3, the DNA is TGTGCCAGCAGTGTTGATAGCGGGGGCGGCGCACGGTACTTC. Amino acids: CASSVDSGGGARYF.

This clonotype was detected many times. The CDR3 region is CASSQGLAGVRTDTQYF. In DNA form, the CDR3 reads TGCGCCAGCAGCCAGGGACTAGCGGGAGTCCGTACAGATACGCAGTATTTT. The V call is TRBV4-1, the J call TRBJ2-3; 14 nucleotides line up with TRBD2. Germline loops: CDR1 MGHRA, CDR2 YSYEKL. The CDR3 extends over 17 amino acids. V dropped 3 bases and J dropped 3; count of bases not matched to a gene: 5.

In this sample, this clonotype turned up a few times. This rearrangement joins TRBV6-1 to TRBJ2-3; D gene unclear. V dropped 1 base and J dropped 5 bases, with 4 bases sitting between them. Looked up from germline, CDR1 is MNHNS and CDR2 is SASEGT. This CDR3 contains 12 residues. This chain's CDR3 is CASSEVRDTQYF. In nucleotides, the CDR3 is TGTGCCAGCAGTGAAGTGAGAGATACGCAGTATTTT.

This clonotype occurred a few times. The chain couples TRBV28 to TRBJ2-7; possible D gene TRBD2, 6 bases. CDR3 length: 14 amino acids. Trimming cost V 6 bases and J 0 bases, with 12 bases left between them. Germline CDR1 MDHEN, CDR2 SYDVKM. CDR3 region: CASRSGGSSYEQYF. Here the CDR3 DNA reads TGTGCCAGCAGGAGTGGGGGGAGCTCCTACGAGCAGTACTTC. The variable domain in full, completed from reference TRBV28 and TRBJ2-7, reads DVKVTQSSRYLVKRTGEKVFLECVQDMDHENMFWYRQDPGLGLRLIYFSYDVKMKEKGDIPEGYSVSREKKERFSLILESASTNQTSMYLCASRSGGSSYEQYFGPGTRLTVT.

In nucleotides, the CDR3 is TGCAGTGCCCCACTAGCGGGAGGTATGAATGAGCAGTTCTTC. Translated, it gives CSAPLAGGMNEQFF. The rearrangement links TRBV20-1 to TRBJ2-1, with 12 bases identical to TRBD2. The length of the CDR3 is 14 residues. Germline V lookup: CDR1 DFQATT, CDR2 SNEGSKA (reference sequence). V was pared by 6 bases and J by 7 bases, with 7 bases of the junction left unmatched.

The chain joins TRBV6-4 to TRBJ2-3; D gene ambiguous. Trimming cost V 10 bases and J 0 bases, with 17 bases left between them. CDR3 size: 15 residues. The germline CDR1 and CDR2 sequences are MRHNA and SNTAGT. CDR3 protein: CATRQALFSTDTQYF. In DNA, the CDR3 is TGTGCCACTCGCCAGGCTCTTTTTAGCACAGATACGCAGTATTTT.

The chain is built from TRBV6-5 and TRBJ2-7; D not certain. The ends were cut back, 6 bases at V and 10 bases at J, with 19 bases in the middle. CDR3 length: 13 residues. Germline lookup yields CDR1 MNHEY and CDR2 SVGAGI. CDR3 DNA sequence: TGTGCCAGCAGAAGCACAGACAAAGAGGCCCAGTACTTC. Translating it yields CASRSTDKEAQYF.

The chain links TRBV20-1 to TRBJ2-7; D possibly corresponds to TRBD2 (6 bases). This CDR3 has 12 residues. With 8 bases removed from V and 2 bases from J, the gap between germline ends came to 13 bases. The germline CDR1 and CDR2 sequences are DFQATT and SNEGSKA (reference sequence). For the CDR3, the DNA is TGCAGTCGTGGCGGGGCGACCTACGAGCAGTACTTC. Residues: CSRGGATYEQYF.

The chain joins TRBV11-2 to TRBJ2-5, with D perhaps given as TRBD1 or TRBD2 (5 bases each). The V and J ends lost 5 bases and 11 bases respectively, with 21 bases between them. Per the germline V gene, CDR1 is SGHAT and CDR2 is FQNNGV. The CDR3 is 14 residues long. In DNA form, the CDR3 reads TGTGCCAGCAGCCCTATAAGGGAACTGGGGGAGCAGTACTTC. It specifies CASSPIRELGEQYF.

The chain joins TRBV6-4 to TRBJ2-3, with 15 bases that match TRBD2. The V and J ends lost 2 bases and 7 bases, in that order; junction bases with no gene match: 4. The CDR3 contains 16 residues. CDR1 MRHNA and CDR2 SNTAGT come from the germline V gene. The CDR3 sequence: CASSDAGTSGRNTQYF. CDR3 DNA: TGTGCCAGCAGTGACGCCGGGACTAGCGGGAGGAATACGCAGTATTTT.

This clonotype was found a few times. The chain is built from TRBV7-9 and TRBJ1-2; D possibly corresponds to TRBD1 (5 bases). V shed 5 bases and J shed 6 bases, with 13 bases lying between them. Germline CDR1 and CDR2: SEHNR and FQNEAQ (reference sequence). This CDR3 spans 13 amino acids. The DNA for the CDR3 is TGTGCCAGCAGCCCCCGGGACCTCGATGGCTACACCTTC. It translates to CASSPRDLDGYTF.

The rearrangement uses TRBV7-6 and TRBJ2-1; D gene uncertain. Trimming took off 5 bases at V and 3 bases at J, with 17 bases between the two ends. The V gene's germline CDR1 is SGHVS and CDR2 FNYEAQ. The CDR3 has 16 amino acids. DNA for the CDR3: TGTGCCAGCAGCCCTTCTTTGATGACCTTCTACAATGAGCAGTTCTTC. Translation gives CASSPSLMTFYNEQFF.

This clonotype was seen a handful of times. This chain links TRBV20-1 with TRBJ2-5; TRBD2 matches 10 bases. CDR3 length equals 17 residues. Trimming cost V 5 bases and J 5 bases; bases outside gene matches: 17. The germline gives CDR1 DFQATT, CDR2 SNEGSKA (reference sequence). The CDR3, as DNA: TGCAGTGCTCTTGACGACTTAGCGGGGGGACCTGGCGAGACCCAGTACTTC. It translates to CSALDDLAGGPGETQYF.

This clonotype has more than one count but fewer than ten. This chain joins TRBV27 and TRBJ2-5; the match to TRBD2 covers 11 bases. The CDR3 sequence is 14 residues long. The V gene's germline CDR1 is MNHEY and CDR2 SMNVEV (reference sequence). V was pared by 5 bases and J by 4 bases, with 3 bases of the junction left unmatched. The CDR3: CASSQGTSGETQYF. The CDR3 DNA reads as TGTGCCAGCAGTCAGGGGACTAGCGGAGAGACCCAGTACTTC.

For this clonotype: A much larger clone sits a single nucleotide away, making a read error possible. J is TRBJ2-1 and V is TRBV4-2; 8 bases line up with TRBD2. This CDR3 has 15 residues. Unmatched junction bases numbered 11, after V lost 0 bases and J lost 13 bases. Germline assignment: CDR1 LGHNA and CDR2 YNFKEQ. The CDR3 here is CASSQETGGDETQFF. CDR3 sequence (DNA): TGTGCCAGCAGCCAAGAAACGGGAGGGGATGAGACCCAGTTCTTC.

This clonotype turned up a few times. V gene TRBV24-1 combines with J gene TRBJ2-1; TRBD2 matches 13 bases. After removal of 2 bases from V and 5 bases from J, the junction contained 2 bases not matched to a gene. Per germline, CDR1 KGHDR and CDR2 SFDVKD. The CDR3 spans 16 residues. CDR3 residues: CATSDSGLAGDNEQFF. The DNA for the CDR3 is TGTGCCACCAGTGATTCCGGACTAGCGGGGGACAATGAGCAGTTCTTC.

The CDR3 sequence is CSVRRSMGNTEAFF. CDR3 nucleotides: TGCAGCGTTCGCCGAAGTATGGGGAACACTGAAGCTTTCTTT. The chain recombines TRBV29-1 with TRBJ1-1, with D uncertain. CDR1 is SQVTM and CDR2 is ANQGSEA in the germline V gene. The V end lost 5 bases, the J end lost 1 base, and 14 bases lay between the germline ends. CDR3 size: 14 residues.

This chain links TRBV11-2 with TRBJ2-7; D ambiguous. Between the trimmed V and J ends, which lost 0 bases and 0 bases, there was a span of 12 bases. Germline lookup yields CDR1 SGHAT and CDR2 FQNNGV. The CDR3 extends over 16 amino acids. The CDR3 DNA follows: TGTGCCAGCAGCTTAGAATCCGGGCCCAGCTCCTACGAGCAGTACTTC. Its protein product is CASSLESGPSSYEQYF.

The CDR3 bases are TGCGCCAGCAGCCAAGATGATGGGGACATTACTAGCACAGATACGCAGTATTTT. Translated, it gives CASSQDDGDITSTDTQYF. The chain links TRBV4-1 to TRBJ2-3; D may be TRBD1 (6 bases). The V end was cut by 0 bases, the J end by 0 bases, with 16 bases between. The CDR3 sequence is 18 residues long. Germline assignment: CDR1 MGHRA and CDR2 YSYEKL.

The chain couples TRBV27 to TRBJ2-7; TRBD2 aligns across 9 bases. The CDR3 has 16 residues. Germline values: CDR1 MNHEY, CDR2 SMNVEV (reference sequence). V shed 3 bases and J 7 bases; nucleotides not matched to a gene: 13. DNA for the CDR3: TGTGCCAGCAGTTTCCGATGGCCGGGACTAGCAAGTGAGCAGTACTTC. Translating gives CASSFRWPGLASEQYF.

V usage is TRBV7-6 and J usage is TRBJ1-1; possible D gene TRBD1, 6 bases. Trimming removed 4 bases from V and 1 base from J, with 13 bases in between. CDR1 SGHVS and CDR2 FNYEAQ come from the germline V gene. The CDR3 totals 15 residues. CDR3 coding DNA: TGTGCCAGCAGCTACCTGACAGGACAGAACACTGAAGCTTTCTTT. Amino acid sequence: CASSYLTGQNTEAFF.

This clonotype has only a few counts. The chain combines TRBV6-1 with TRBJ2-5, with 7 bases fitting TRBD1. This CDR3 spans 13 amino acids. Trimming took 6 bases from V and 5 from J; bases not matched to a gene: 6. The germline CDR1 and CDR2 sequences are MNHNS and SASEGT. CDR3 sequence (DNA): TGTGCCAGCAGGGAGACAGGGAAGGAGACCCAGTACTTC. Its translation: CASRETGKETQYF.

The rearrangement joins TRBV12-3 or TRBV12-4 to TRBJ1-1, with a possible D match to TRBD1 (5 bases). The V end lost 5 bases, the J end lost 4 bases, and 11 bases lay between the germline ends. The CDR3 covers 13 residues. CDR3 region: CASSGALGTEAFF. The CDR3 DNA reads TGTGCCAGCAGTGGGGCCCTCGGCACTGAAGCTTTCTTT.